This T cell receptor beta chain appears in the sequencing data of a study of cytomegalovirus exposure and HLA in healthy donors (dated by TCRdb to 2015 to 2018). Regarding the complete study: An earlier analysis of some 600 of the donors reported approximately 260 Gb of sequence data and around 120 million unique TCR beta sequences obtained from about 170 million T cells. An early release that covered 640 HLA-typed donors contained about 300 gigabases of sequencing data and tens of millions of unique TCR sequences. Among the approximately 400 genotyped donors, approximately 76% belonged to the genetic ancestry cluster associated with self-reported Caucasian donors. The study aimed to test whether cataloging public T cell receptors could reveal signatures of past pathogen exposure. The study profiled the T cell repertoires of 500 to 800 subjects by immunosequencing and related them to cytomegalovirus serostatus. Along with the approximately 700-subject first cohort, a separate validation cohort of 120 different subjects was used. To predict cytomegalovirus infection status, the study combined high-throughput TCR immunosequencing, statistical association of individual TCRs with disease status, and machine learning. In a later analysis, previously published TCR beta repertoires from some 640 donors were re-analyzed and high-resolution HLA genotyping was added so that TCR occurrence patterns could be studied. In the later analysis, no new phenotypic data were used to find candidate immune exposures; instead, reliance was placed on TCR beta sequences and their occurrence across donors. An earlier analysis of some 600 of the donors applied high-throughput TCR beta sequencing to assess whether each TCR beta V gene segment acted as functional or pseudogenic. Donor age, sex, ethnicity and CMV serostatus were collected together with the repertoire data. In a later genetic analysis, genome-wide SNP genotypes for about 55% of the roughly 670 donors were used, and that subset was treated as a discovery cohort. Every discovery cohort repertoire had been produced on one sequencing platform. Both class I and class II loci were covered by HLA typing, at four-digit resolution. The number of donors typed differed by locus, with 629-630 for A, B, C, DRB1 and DQB1, roughly 550 for DQA1, about 610 for DPA1, and 400 to 490 for DPB1. About five DR-DQ haplotypes were handled as single units for association and clustering, since linkage in the cohort was strong. Across around 400 genotyped donors of the cohort, an average of approximately 200,000 unique TCR beta nucleotide sequences per donor were sequenced, and 15% to 20% of those sequences were non-productive. What the study reported, not specific to this receptor: Sequencing depth was assumed to be roughly uniform across donors in the presence/absence analyses, though that assumption may not hold. A further reported finding was that TCR beta sequences accurately predicted the HLA-A and HLA-B alleles for most subjects in the first cohort. When HLA alleles, especially DR and DQ, strongly co-occurred, attributing TCR associations to individual alleles was difficult. Cytomegalovirus status was reported to be diagnosed by the classifier with high specificity and sensitivity in both the original and validation cohorts. Correlated functional status among segregating V segments might be attributable to linkage disequilibrium, but an unknown experimental factor could not be ruled out. Because some donors lacked HLA typing at each locus, the association tests relied only on the typed subset. In an earlier analysis of several hundred of the donors, most TCR beta V segments were observed in productive rearrangements about 90% or about 30% of the time, broadly matching IMGT annotations. The study gave a list of 150 to 200 TCR beta chains associated with cytomegalovirus. The 87-base-pair reads could not distinguish some IMGT-functional V segments, including TRBV6-2 and TRBV6-3, so those segments were excluded. Approximately 16 rarely observed V segments, including chromosome 9 orphons, were excluded from the earlier analysis of a few hundred of the donors because counts were too low. In a later genetic analysis, fewer N-insertions in productive TCRs were reported among donors in an Asian-associated ancestry cluster than the roughly 710-donor mean. According to a later analysis, TCR association rates differed among HLA loci, with DRB1 alleles showing the most associated TCRs and HLA-C alleles showing the fewest. In this cohort, only TCR beta chains were sequenced, and detectable features were limited by the absence of alpha or paired-chain data. A few of the identified cytomegalovirus-associated TCR beta chains were confirmed in vitro to be specific for cytomegalovirus antigens. It was suggested by the authors that the approach could potentially be generalized to other disease states and immunological phenotypes. In a later analysis, HLA-associated TCR beta chains were found to be more clonally expanded and to have lower generation probabilities than equally common non-associated chains. While some public TCRs were present in many individuals, most TCR sequences turned up only very rarely across donors. A later analysis found that most CMV-associated TCR beta chains appeared HLA-restricted, with HLA associations seemingly driven largely by CMV exposure. A later analysis reported that several top co-occurrence clusters appeared linked to parvovirus B19, influenza, CMV and Epstein-Barr virus. In a later analysis, 16,951 TCR beta sequences were associated with specific HLA alleles at a false discovery rate of 0.05. CMV serostatus was the only immune exposure information available for the cohort. A later genetic analysis associated a missense DCLRE1C variant with V-gene and J-gene trimming of TCR beta chains, and an independent cohort replicated the association. A cluster of highly shared sequence variants was judged likely to represent a technical artifact of the sequencing pipeline.

Concerning this clone itself: Its antigen remains unidentified. There are no base qualities to consult, and no much larger clone falls within one base.

Receptor amplification or capture employed the immunoSEQ multiplex PCR assay. The multiplex PCR relied on a mix of 60 forward primers for TCR Vbeta segments and 13 reverse primers for TCR Jbeta segments. The CDR3 region of rearranged TCR beta genes was amplified from genomic DNA with a multiplex PCR assay. The Illumina HiSeq System was used to sequence the amplified TCR beta libraries as 87-base-pair reads. The paper's data handling went like this. A later analysis tallied 70 million to 100 million unique TCR beta chains across the 700 or so repertoires, and around 10 million of those chains were shared by two or more donors. To remove PCR and sequencing errors, raw reads were error-corrected and collapsed into unique sequences using a nearest-neighbor algorithm that merged closely related sequences. To assign V, D and J gene segments, CDR3 sequences were aligned to IMGT reference sequences. Each retained sequence needed at least a six-nucleotide match to both a V gene segment and a J gene segment. Rearrangements were called productive when the CDR3 lacked stop codons and stayed in frame with V and J; all others were non-productive. CDR3 was defined according to IMGT convention as the region running from the second conserved V-encoded cysteine to the conserved J-encoded phenylalanine. The earlier analysis of 500 to 750 of the donors excluded any sequence lacking an unambiguous match to a single V gene segment. An earlier analysis of 450 to 650 of the donors called V segments functional above 56.7% productive rearrangements and segregating when the between-donor standard deviation exceeded 5%. A statistical classification framework was developed to diagnose cytomegalovirus status using the catalog of TCR beta chain sequences. In a later analysis, V and J genes were assigned by comparing TCR nucleotide sequences against IMGT/GENE-DB human TR gene sequences. In a later analysis, CDR3 sequences and most-parsimonious VDJ recombination scenarios were assigned using the TCRdist pipeline. In a later analysis, each TCR beta chain was defined by its CDR3 amino acid sequence together with its V-gene family, and reads without a unique V-gene family were excluded. In a later analysis, 450 to 600 highly shared, low-generation-probability nucleotide sequences were removed to address suspected cross-contamination and a sequencing artifact. In a later analysis, a clonal expansion index was calculated for each public chain from normalized within-repertoire ranks of inferred template counts. Generation probabilities in a later analysis came from a VDJ recombination model fitted to out-of-frame rearrangements, and those results were checked against IGoR. Hypergeometric tests were used in a later analysis to score TCR-TCR, TCR-HLA and TCR-CMV co-occurrence, with a repertoire-size bias correction applied to the TCR pairs. False discovery rates were estimated in a later analysis by permuting HLA or CMV assignments 20 times. A later analysis grouped co-occurring TCRs with DBSCAN, adding TCRdist sequence similarity when clustering within HLA-allele-positive subsets. Co-occurrence clustering excluded repertoires with fewer than 30,000 or more than 120,000 public chains, plus five with anomalous nucleotide sharing. The immuneACCESS repertoire file appears here via TCRdb, limited to in-frame rearrangements. These files lack a portion of the clones; in checked studies, under half of the deficit traces to unresolved V genes, and the cause of the others is not known. That table is the source of V, J and clone size, and D and trimming were worked out from the DNA. Counted in this sample were 95,000 to 100,000 clones; over 60% of them appeared once. The ten largest account for roughly 7.7% of the sample.

The cohort comprised some 700 healthy bone marrow donors. Cohort members were all nominally healthy when sampled, although unrecorded immune exposures were likely present. The donor tested CMV seronegative and was one of the 352 seronegative cohort members. Every donor gave a peripheral blood sample, and the peripheral blood mononuclear cells from that sample were used for TCR beta sequencing. Genomic DNA extraction from the blood cell samples was performed with the Qiagen DNeasy Blood Extraction Kit. In the germline V gene, CDR1 corresponds to MNHNS and CDR2 to SASEGT. The CDR3, from cysteine to phenylalanine, totals 14 residues. Solely the CDR3 DNA is kept, with 42 bases framed from the first base. Germline trimming amounts to 5 bases on V and 8 bases on J, with 7 as the count of junction bases outside the gene matches.

The sequence came from a female donor in good health and CMV-seronegative. Input material: PBMCs. The chain uses TRBV6-1 and TRBJ1-4; the junction holds 8 bases that match TRBD1. The CDR3 amino acid sequence is: CASSYTQGEEKLFF. The DNA is TGTGCCAGCAGTTATACACAGGGGGAGGAAAAACTGTTTTTT.